The TCR beta chain under discussion was sequenced for a study of T-cell reconstitution after alpha-beta-depleted transplantation in children. Study-wide results and caveats: Expanded clones from the graft, numbering several hundred, reportedly supplied alpha-beta T cells about two months after transplant. The high TCRbeta diversity at day 60 in some patients came from surviving recipient T cells and thymic progenitors. From newly produced T cells came most of the T-cell counts and diversity one year after transplant.

Regarding this clonotype: The antigen is unknown.

As it was prepared, the TCRbeta library received unique molecular identifiers. TCRdb reanalysed the PCR reads using MiXCR and keeps one entry per CDR3 protein. The table records under 850,000 distinct CDR3 sequences, about an eighth of them present only once. Sequenced here: PBMCs, sampled before TCRalphabeta/CD19-depleted stem cell transplant. This sequence originates from a girl aged 2-10 years with congenital amegakaryocytic thrombocytopenia, due to receive a stem cell transplant.

CDR3 DNA sequence: TGTGCCAGCTCCAGGACTCAGAGCGGTTACGAGCAGTACTTC. Protein: CASSRTQSGYEQYF. The rearrangement joins TRBV18 to TRBJ2-7; D might be TRBD2 (5 bases). The CDR3 runs 14 residues. Per the germline V gene, CDR1 is KGHSH and CDR2 is LQKENI. V lost 6 bases and J 4 bases, leaving 16 bases between the germline ends.